This T cell receptor beta chain was sequenced during a study of shared clonotypes between healthy human individuals. Study results and limitations: Estimated richness values were generally larger in naive subsets than in memory subsets. The study found 4.5% to 6% of naive CD4 clonotypes shared across a handful of donors.

Deep level was the assay's run setting. Assay: immunoSEQ multiplex PCR; the TCRdb copy retains only in-frame clones and omits some. The sample carries hundreds of thousands of clones, roughly 70% recorded once. A note on this clone: The antigen remains undetermined.

Trimming took 0 bases from V and 2 from J, leaving 9 bases between them. The CDR3 length is 15 residues. CDR1 is MNHEY, CDR2 SMNVEV, per germline (reference sequence). The origin of this receptor is a man aged 25-45 years in good health. Sequencing was done on a sample of memory CD4+ T cells sorted from blood. The subset here: CD45RA-negative fraction. The chain carries TRBV27 and TRBJ2-3; no reliable D call. CDR3 protein: CASSLSPGLTDTQYF. For the CDR3, the DNA is TGTGCCAGCAGTTTATCGCCGGGTCTCACAGATACGCAGTATTTT.